This TCR beta chain came from a study of OX40 agonist ivuxolimab in advanced cancers. The CDR3 has 14 residues. V was pared by 0 bases and J by 3 bases, with 9 bases between. Germline V CDR1 and CDR2: SGHDN, FVKESK. Assay: immunoSEQ multiplex PCR; the TCRdb copy retains only in-frame clones and omits some. The sample shows fewer than 55,000 clones, around 81% of them seen only once. The receptor's source is an adult with an advanced solid tumor such as melanoma, head and neck, liver or kidney cancer. Sample: CD4+ or CD8+ T cells sorted from blood, taken in a trial of the OX40 agonist ivuxolimab. This rearrangement joins TRBV14 to TRBJ2-7; D call uncertain. The CDR3 here is CASSQDLSFYEQYF. In nucleotides, the CDR3 is TGTGCCAGCAGCCAAGATCTCAGCTTCTACGAGCAGTACTTC.